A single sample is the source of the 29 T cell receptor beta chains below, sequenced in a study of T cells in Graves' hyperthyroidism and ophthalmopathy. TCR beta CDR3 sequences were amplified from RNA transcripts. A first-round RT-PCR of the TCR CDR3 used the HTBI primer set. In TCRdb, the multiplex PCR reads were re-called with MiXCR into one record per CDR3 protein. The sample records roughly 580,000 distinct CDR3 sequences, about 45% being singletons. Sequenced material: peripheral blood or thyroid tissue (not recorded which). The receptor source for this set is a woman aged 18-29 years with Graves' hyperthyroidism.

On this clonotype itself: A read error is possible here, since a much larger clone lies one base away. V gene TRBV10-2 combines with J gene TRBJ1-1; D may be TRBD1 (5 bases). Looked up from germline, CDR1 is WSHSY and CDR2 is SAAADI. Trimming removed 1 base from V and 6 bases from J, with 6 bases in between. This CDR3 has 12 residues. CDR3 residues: CASSEWDAEAFF. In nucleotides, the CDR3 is TGCGCCAGCAGTGAGTGGGACGCTGAAGCTTTCTTT.

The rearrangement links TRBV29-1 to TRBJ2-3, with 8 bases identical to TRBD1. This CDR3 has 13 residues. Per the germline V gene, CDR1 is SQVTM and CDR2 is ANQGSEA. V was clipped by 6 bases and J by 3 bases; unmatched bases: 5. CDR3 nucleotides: TGCAGCGTCAGACAGGGGTATACAGATACGCAGTATTTT. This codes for CSVRQGYTDTQYF.

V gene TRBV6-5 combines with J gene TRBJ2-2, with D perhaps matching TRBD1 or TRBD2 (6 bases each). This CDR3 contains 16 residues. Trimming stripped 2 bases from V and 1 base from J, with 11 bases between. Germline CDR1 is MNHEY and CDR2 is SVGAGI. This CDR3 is CASSYGGTLNTGELFF. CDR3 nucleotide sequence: TGTGCCAGCAGTTACGGGGGGACATTGAACACCGGGGAGCTGTTTTTT.

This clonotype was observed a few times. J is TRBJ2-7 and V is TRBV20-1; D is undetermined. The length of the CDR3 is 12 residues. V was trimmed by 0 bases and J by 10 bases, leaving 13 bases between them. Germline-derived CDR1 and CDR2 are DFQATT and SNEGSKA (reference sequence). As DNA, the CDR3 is TGCAGTGCTAGAGATCCCCCTTCGGGTCAGTACTTC. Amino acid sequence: CSARDPPSGQYF.

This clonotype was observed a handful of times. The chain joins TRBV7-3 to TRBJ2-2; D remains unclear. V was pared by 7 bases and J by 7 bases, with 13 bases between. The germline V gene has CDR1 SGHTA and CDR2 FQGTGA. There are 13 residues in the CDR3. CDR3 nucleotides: TGTGCCAGCACCGACCTTCTCGGCGGGGAGCTGTTTTTT. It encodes CASTDLLGGELFF.

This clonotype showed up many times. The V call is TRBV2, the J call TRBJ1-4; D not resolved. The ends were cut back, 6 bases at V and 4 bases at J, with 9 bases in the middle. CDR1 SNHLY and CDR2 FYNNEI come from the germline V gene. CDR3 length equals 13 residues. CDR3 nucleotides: TGTGCCAGCAGAGGAACAGTTAATGAAAAACTGTTTTTT. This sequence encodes CASRGTVNEKLFF.

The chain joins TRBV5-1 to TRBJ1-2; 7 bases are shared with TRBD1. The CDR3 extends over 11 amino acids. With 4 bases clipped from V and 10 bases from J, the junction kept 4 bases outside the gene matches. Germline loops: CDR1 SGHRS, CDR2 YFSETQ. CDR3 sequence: CASSHRGVYTF. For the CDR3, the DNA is TGCGCCAGCAGCCACAGGGGTGTCTACACCTTC. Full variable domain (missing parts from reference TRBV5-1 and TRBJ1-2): KAGVTQTPRYLIKTRGQQVTLSCSPISGHRSVSWYQQTPGQGLQFLFEYFSETQRNKGNFPGRFSGRQFSNSRSEMNVSTLELGDSALYLCASSHRGVYTFGSGTRLTVV.

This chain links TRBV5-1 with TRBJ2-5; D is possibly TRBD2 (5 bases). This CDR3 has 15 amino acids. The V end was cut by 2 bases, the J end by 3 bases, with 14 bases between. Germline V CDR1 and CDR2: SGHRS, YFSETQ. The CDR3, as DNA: TGCGCCAGCAGCTTTGATACAGCGGAGGAAGAGACCCAGTACTTC. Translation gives CASSFDTAEEETQYF. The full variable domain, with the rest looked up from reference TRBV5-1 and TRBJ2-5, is KAGVTQTPRYLIKTRGQQVTLSCSPISGHRSVSWYQQTPGQGLQFLFEYFSETQRNKGNFPGRFSGRQFSNSRSEMNVSTLELGDSALYLCASSFDTAEEETQYFGPGTRLLVL.

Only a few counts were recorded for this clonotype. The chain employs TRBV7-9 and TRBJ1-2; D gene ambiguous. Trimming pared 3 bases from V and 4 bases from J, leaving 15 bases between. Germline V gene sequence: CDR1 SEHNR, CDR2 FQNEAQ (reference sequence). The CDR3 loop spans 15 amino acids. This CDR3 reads CASSLVPHVGYGYTF. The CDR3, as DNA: TGTGCCAGCAGCTTGGTCCCCCACGTCGGCTATGGCTACACCTTC.

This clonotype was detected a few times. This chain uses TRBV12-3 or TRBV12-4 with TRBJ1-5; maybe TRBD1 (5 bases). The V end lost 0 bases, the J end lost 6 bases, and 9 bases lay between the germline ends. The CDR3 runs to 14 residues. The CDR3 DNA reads TGTGCCAGCAGTTTAGCGCTAAGGGGTCAGCCCCAGCATTTT. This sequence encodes CASSLALRGQPQHF.

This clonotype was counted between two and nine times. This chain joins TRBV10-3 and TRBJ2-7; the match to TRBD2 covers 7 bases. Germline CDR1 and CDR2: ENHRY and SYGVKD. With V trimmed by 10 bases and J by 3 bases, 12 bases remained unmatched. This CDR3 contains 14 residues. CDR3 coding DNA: TGTGCCAGCATGAGACTAGCCGATCTCTACGAGCAGTACTTC. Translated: CASMRLADLYEQYF.

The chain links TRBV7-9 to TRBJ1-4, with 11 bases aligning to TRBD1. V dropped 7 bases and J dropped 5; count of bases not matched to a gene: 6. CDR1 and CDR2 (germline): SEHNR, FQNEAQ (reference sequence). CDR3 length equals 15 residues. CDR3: CASKRRTGGNEKLFF. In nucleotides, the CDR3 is TGTGCCAGCAAGCGACGGACAGGGGGCAATGAAAAACTGTTTTTT. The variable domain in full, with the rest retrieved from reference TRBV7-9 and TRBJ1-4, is DTGVSQNPRHKITKRGQNVTFRCDPISEHNRLYWYRQTLGQGPEFLTYFQNEAQLEKSRLLSDRFSAERPKGSFSTLEIQRTEQGDSAMYLCASKRRTGGNEKLFFGSGTQLSVL.

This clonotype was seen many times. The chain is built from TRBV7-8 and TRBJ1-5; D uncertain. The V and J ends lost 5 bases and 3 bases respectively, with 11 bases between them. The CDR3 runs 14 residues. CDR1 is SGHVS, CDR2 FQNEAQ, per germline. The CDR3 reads CASSSDGNNQPQHF. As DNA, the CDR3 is TGTGCCAGCAGCAGTGACGGGAACAATCAGCCCCAGCATTTT.

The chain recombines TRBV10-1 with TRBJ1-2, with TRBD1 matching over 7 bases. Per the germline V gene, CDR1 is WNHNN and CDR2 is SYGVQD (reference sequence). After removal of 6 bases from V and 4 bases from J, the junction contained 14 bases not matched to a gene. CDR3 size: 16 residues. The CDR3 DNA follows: TGCGCCAGCAGGGCAATCCTACAGGGGAGGCGCTATGGCTACACCTTC. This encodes CASRAILQGRRYGYTF.

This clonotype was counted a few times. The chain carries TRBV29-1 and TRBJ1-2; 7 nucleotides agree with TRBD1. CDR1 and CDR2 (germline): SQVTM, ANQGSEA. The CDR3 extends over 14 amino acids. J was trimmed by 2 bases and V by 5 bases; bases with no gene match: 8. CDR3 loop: CSVPLTGRNYGYTF. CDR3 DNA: TGCAGCGTTCCTTTGACAGGGCGAAACTATGGCTACACCTTC.

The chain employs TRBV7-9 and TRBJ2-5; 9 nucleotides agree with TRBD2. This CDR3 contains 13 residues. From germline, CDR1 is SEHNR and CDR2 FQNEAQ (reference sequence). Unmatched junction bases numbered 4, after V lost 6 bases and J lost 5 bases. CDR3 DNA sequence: TGTGCCAGCAGGCTAGCGGGATCGGAGACCCAGTACTTC. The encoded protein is CASRLAGSETQYF. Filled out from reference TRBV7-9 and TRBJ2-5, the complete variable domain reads DTGVSQNPRHKITKRGQNVTFRCDPISEHNRLYWYRQTLGQGPEFLTYFQNEAQLEKSRLLSDRFSAERPKGSFSTLEIQRTEQGDSAMYLCASRLAGSETQYFGPGTRLLVL.

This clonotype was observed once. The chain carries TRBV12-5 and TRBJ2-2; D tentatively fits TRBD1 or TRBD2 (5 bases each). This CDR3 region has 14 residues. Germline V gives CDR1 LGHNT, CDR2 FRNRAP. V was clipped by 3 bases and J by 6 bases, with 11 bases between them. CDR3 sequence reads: CASGFPLGAGELFF. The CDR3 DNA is TGTGCTAGTGGTTTCCCCTTGGGGGCCGGGGAGCTGTTTTTT.

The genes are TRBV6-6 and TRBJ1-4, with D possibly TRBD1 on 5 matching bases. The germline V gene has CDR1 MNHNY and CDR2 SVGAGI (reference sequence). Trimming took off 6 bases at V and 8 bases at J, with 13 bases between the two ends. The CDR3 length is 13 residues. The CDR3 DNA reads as TGTGCCAGCAGCCGGGACCTTGCCGAAAAACTGTTTTTT. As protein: CASSRDLAEKLFF.

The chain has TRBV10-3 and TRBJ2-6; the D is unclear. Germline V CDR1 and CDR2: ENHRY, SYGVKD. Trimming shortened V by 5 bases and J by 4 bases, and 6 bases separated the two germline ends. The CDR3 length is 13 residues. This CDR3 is CAISRQGANVLTF. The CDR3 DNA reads TGTGCCATCAGTCGGCAGGGGGCCAACGTCCTGACTTTC.

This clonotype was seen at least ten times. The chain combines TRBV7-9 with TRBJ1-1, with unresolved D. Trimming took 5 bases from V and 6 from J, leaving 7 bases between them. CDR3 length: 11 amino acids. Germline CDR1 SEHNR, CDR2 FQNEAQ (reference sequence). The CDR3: CASSTGSEAFF. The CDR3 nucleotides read TGTGCCAGCAGCACCGGGTCTGAAGCTTTCTTT.

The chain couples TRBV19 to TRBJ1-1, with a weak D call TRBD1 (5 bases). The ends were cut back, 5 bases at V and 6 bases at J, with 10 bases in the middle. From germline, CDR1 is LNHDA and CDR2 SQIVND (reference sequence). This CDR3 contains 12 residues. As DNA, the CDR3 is TGTGCCAGTAGTTTCGGGACGGCTGAAGCTTTCTTT. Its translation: CASSFGTAEAFF.

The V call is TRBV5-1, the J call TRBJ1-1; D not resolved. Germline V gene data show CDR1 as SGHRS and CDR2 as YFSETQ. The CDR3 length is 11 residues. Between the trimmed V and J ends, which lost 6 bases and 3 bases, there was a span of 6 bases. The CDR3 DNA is TGCGCCAGCAAAGCGGACACTGAAGCTTTCTTT. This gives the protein CASKADTEAFF.

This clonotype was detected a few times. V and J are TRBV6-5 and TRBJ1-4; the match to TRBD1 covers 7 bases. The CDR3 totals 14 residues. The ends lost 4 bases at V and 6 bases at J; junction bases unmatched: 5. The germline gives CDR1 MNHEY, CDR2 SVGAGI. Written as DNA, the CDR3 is TGTGCCAGCAGTTCCCACGGGACAGATGAAAAACTGTTTTTT. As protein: CASSSHGTDEKLFF.

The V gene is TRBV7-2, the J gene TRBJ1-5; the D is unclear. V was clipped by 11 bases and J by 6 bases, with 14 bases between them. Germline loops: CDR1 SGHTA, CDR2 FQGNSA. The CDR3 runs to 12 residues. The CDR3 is CAWSSGFQPQHF. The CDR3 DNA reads TGTGCCTGGAGTAGCGGTTTTCAGCCCCAGCATTTT.

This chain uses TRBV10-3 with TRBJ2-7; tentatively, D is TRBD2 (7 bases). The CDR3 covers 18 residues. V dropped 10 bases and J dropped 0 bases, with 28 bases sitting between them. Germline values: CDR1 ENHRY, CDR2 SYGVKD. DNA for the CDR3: TGTGCCAGCAGCTACAGGGCGGGGCTAGCGGCTAGCTCCTACGAGCAGTACTTC. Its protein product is CASSYRAGLAASSYEQYF.

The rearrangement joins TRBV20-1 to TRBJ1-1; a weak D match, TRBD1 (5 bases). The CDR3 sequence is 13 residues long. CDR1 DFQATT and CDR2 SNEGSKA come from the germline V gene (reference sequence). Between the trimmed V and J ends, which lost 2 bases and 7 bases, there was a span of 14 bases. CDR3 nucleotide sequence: TGCAGTGCTAGATTCGGGACTGACAGTGAAGCTTTCTTT. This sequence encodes CSARFGTDSEAFF.

The CDR3 is CASSTAGGHGYTF. Here the CDR3 DNA reads TGTGCCAGTAGTACGGCAGGGGGACATGGCTACACCTTC. The V call is TRBV19, the J call TRBJ1-2, with 7 bases that match TRBD1. Germline V gene data show CDR1 as LNHDA and CDR2 as SQIVND (reference sequence). The length of the CDR3 is 13 residues. V gave up 4 bases and J gave up 6 bases; unmatched junction bases: 5.

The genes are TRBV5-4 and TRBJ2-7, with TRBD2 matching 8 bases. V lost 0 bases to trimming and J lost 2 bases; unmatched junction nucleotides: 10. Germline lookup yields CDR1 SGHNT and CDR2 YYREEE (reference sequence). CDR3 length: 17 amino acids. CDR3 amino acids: CASSLAKVAGQPYEQYF. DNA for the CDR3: TGTGCCAGCAGCTTGGCCAAGGTAGCGGGACAACCCTACGAGCAGTACTTC.

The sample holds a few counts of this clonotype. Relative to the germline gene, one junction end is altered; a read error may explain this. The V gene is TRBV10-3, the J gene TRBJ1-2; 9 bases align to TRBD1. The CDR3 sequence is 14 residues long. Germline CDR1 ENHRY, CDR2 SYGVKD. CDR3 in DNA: TGTGCCAGCAGTTGGACGACAGGGGGCTATGGCTACACCTTC. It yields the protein CASSWTTGGYGYTF.